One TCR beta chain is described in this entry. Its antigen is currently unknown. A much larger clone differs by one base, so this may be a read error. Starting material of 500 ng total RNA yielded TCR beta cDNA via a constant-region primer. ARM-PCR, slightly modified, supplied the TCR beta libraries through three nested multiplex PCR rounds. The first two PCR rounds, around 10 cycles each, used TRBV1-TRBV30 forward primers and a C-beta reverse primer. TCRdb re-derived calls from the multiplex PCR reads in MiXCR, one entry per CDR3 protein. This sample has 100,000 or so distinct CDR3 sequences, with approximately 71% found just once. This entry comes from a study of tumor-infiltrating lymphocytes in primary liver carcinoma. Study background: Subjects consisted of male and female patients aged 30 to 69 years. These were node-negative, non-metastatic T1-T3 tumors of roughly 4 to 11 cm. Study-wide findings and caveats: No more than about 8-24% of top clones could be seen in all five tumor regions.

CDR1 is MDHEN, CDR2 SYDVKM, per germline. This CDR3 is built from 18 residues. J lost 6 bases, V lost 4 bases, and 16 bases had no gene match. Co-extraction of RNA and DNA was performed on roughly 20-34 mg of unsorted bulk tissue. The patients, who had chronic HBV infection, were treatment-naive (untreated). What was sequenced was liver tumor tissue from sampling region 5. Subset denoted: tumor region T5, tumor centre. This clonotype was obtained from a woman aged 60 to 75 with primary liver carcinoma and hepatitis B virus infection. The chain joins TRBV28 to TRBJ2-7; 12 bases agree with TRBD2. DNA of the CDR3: TGTGCCAGCAGTTCCTCTAGCGGGAGGGCCTTAGGGACTACCGAGCAGTACTTC. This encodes CASSSSSGRALGTTEQYF.